This entry lists 32 T cell receptor beta chains sequenced from one sample in a study of blood T cell repertoires in COVID-19. Sequencing was performed with immunoSEQ multiplex PCR; in TCRdb, only in-frame clones are kept and a portion is missing. This table holds about 83,000 clones, approximately 85% found once. What was sequenced was peripheral blood. These TCRs come from a human donor in a cohort sampled during active COVID-19.

V gene TRBV4-3 combines with J gene TRBJ1-4, with 8 bases matching TRBD1. This CDR3 is built from 18 residues. Germline CDR1 is LGHNA and CDR2 is YSLEER. J lost 8 bases, V lost 4 bases, and 18 bases had no gene match. DNA of the CDR3: TGCGCCAGCAGCCCAAGCCCTGCCGGACAGGGTGGCGCAGAAAAACTGTTTTTT. This encodes CASSPSPAGQGGAEKLFF.

This clone came up once. The V and J genes are TRBV18 and TRBJ1-5, with TRBD1 identical over 9 bases. CDR3 length: 16 residues. Germline values: CDR1 KGHSH, CDR2 LQKENI. J was trimmed by 4 bases and V by 4 bases; bases with no gene match: 8. The CDR3 DNA sequence: TGTGCCAGCTCACTATCCGGGACAGGGTCAAATCAGCCCCAGCATTTT. Residues: CASSLSGTGSNQPQHF.

The chain recombines TRBV6-2 or TRBV6-3 with TRBJ1-2; D unclear. The CDR3 is 12 amino acids. V was trimmed by 2 bases and J by 8 bases, leaving 9 bases between them. Germline V CDR1 and CDR2: MNHEY, SVGEGT. In DNA form, the CDR3 reads TGTGCCAGCAGTTACCGGGGTATCGGCTACACCTTC. Translating it yields CASSYRGIGYTF.

The V and J genes are TRBV24-1 and TRBJ2-5; perhaps TRBD2 as D (6 bases). The CDR3 has 14 amino acids. Trimming cost V 5 bases and J 3 bases, with 12 bases left between them. From germline, CDR1 is KGHDR and CDR2 SFDVKD. CDR3 DNA sequence: TGTGCCACCAGTGGTGCAGGGAGGAAAGAGACCCAGTACTTC. This translates into CATSGAGRKETQYF.

The CDR3 reads CASSLGRRQGSPSFEKLFF. In DNA form, the CDR3 reads TGTGCCAGCAGCTTGGGGCGTCGACAGGGGAGCCCGAGTTTTGAAAAACTGTTTTTT. The gene calls are TRBV5-4 and TRBJ1-4; 8 bases line up with TRBD1. This CDR3 has 19 residues. J was trimmed by 7 bases and V by 0 bases; bases with no gene match: 17. Germline V gene data show CDR1 as SGHNT and CDR2 as YYREEE (reference sequence).

The rearrangement uses TRBV5-1 and TRBJ1-3; D is perhaps TRBD1 (5 bases). There are 12 residues in the CDR3. V lost 5 bases and J 4 bases, leaving 7 bases between the germline ends. Germline CDR1 is SGHRS and CDR2 is YFSETQ. The CDR3 loop is CASRDTGNTIYF. As DNA, the CDR3 is TGCGCCAGCAGGGACACCGGAAACACCATATATTTT.

This chain connects TRBV5-1 to TRBJ2-5; 9 bases agree with TRBD2. Germline V gives CDR1 SGHRS, CDR2 YFSETQ. After removal of 1 base from V and 4 bases from J, the junction contained 8 bases not matched to a gene. This CDR3 is built from 16 residues. The CDR3 loop is CASSLMAGGMGETQYF. The CDR3 DNA sequence: TGCGCCAGCAGCTTGATGGCGGGGGGGATGGGAGAGACCCAGTACTTC.

V and J are TRBV3-1 (or the pseudogene TRBV3-2) and TRBJ2-3; 15 positions match TRBD2. Germline V lookup: CDR1 LGHDT, CDR2 YNNKEL (reference sequence). This CDR3 contains 16 residues. V shed 3 bases and J 5 bases; nucleotides not matched to a gene: 3. The CDR3 spells CASSQGTSGGLDTQYF. CDR3 nucleotide sequence: TGTGCCAGCAGCCAGGGGACTAGCGGGGGGTTAGATACGCAGTATTTT.

J is TRBJ2-2 and V is TRBV5-5; 7 bases line up with TRBD1. Germline CDR1 and CDR2: SGHKS and YYEKEE (reference sequence). With 4 bases clipped from V and 1 base from J, the junction kept 4 bases outside the gene matches. The CDR3 has 15 amino acids. CDR3 nucleotides: TGTGCCAGCAGCCTCAGGACAGGGAACACCGGGGAGCTGTTTTTT. This translates into CASSLRTGNTGELFF.

The chain uses TRBV2 and TRBJ2-5; tentatively, D is TRBD2 (6 bases). V gave up 5 bases and J gave up 2 bases, with 9 bases separating them. CDR1 and CDR2 from the germline V gene are SNHLY and FYNNEI. This CDR3 region has 13 residues. CDR3 region: CASSLAEQETQYF. The CDR3 DNA reads as TGTGCCAGCAGTTTAGCGGAGCAAGAGACCCAGTACTTC.

This clone has only a few counts. The CDR3 coding sequence is TGTGCCAGCAGCTTAGATCGGGTATCCTATAATTCACCCCTCCACTTT. Its translation: CASSLDRVSYNSPLHF. J is TRBJ1-6 and V is TRBV7-9; D is uncertain. The CDR3 totals 16 residues. The V gene's germline CDR1 is SEHNR and CDR2 FQNEAQ (reference sequence). The germline V and J ends were trimmed by 1 base and 1 base, with 8 bases remaining between them.

This sequence joins TRBV24-1 and TRBJ2-2, with TRBD1 matching over 10 bases. CDR3 length: 15 residues. CDR1 is KGHDR and CDR2 is SFDVKD in the germline V gene. With V trimmed by 9 bases and J by 6 bases, 9 bases remained unmatched. The DNA for the CDR3 is TGTGCCACCGGGACCTCAGACAGGGGGCCCGGGGAGCTGTTTTTT. Amino acids: CATGTSDRGPGELFF.

The chain uses TRBV15 and TRBJ2-3; 11 positions agree with TRBD2. V was clipped by 1 base and J by 3 bases; unmatched bases: 9. Germline V gene data show CDR1 as LNHNV and CDR2 as YYDKDF (reference sequence). The CDR3 sequence is 18 residues long. DNA for the CDR3: TGTGCCACCAGCAGAGTAGGTACTAGCGGGAGCGGTACAGATACGCAGTATTTT. Translating gives CATSRVGTSGSGTDTQYF.

The genes are TRBV12-3 or TRBV12-4 and TRBJ1-5; the D is unclear. V lost 5 bases to trimming and J lost 4 bases, with 9 bases between them. CDR3 size: 13 residues. For the CDR3, the DNA is TGTGCCAGCAGTGGGGAGGCAAATCAGCCCCAGCATTTT. It is translated as CASSGEANQPQHF.

The rearrangement joins TRBV5-1 to TRBJ2-3, with D possibly TRBD1 on 5 matching bases. The V gene's germline CDR1 is SGHRS and CDR2 YFSETQ. The CDR3 covers 15 residues. The V gene lost 0 bases and the J gene lost 3 bases, with 11 bases spanning the gap. Here the CDR3 reads CASSLVGRVTDTQYF. The CDR3 DNA follows: TGCGCCAGCAGCTTGGTGGGCAGGGTTACAGATACGCAGTATTTT.

V and J are TRBV5-1 and TRBJ1-1, with D perhaps matching TRBD1 (5 bases). The CDR3 is 15 residues long. CDR1 is SGHRS, CDR2 YFSETQ, per germline. Trimming left V 0 bases short and J 0 bases short, with 9 bases between. The CDR3 DNA sequence: TGCGCCAGCAGCTTGGGCGACAGACTGAACACTGAAGCTTTCTTT. Its translation: CASSLGDRLNTEAFF.

Here the CDR3 DNA reads TGTGCCAGCACTACCTCTCAGAGGACTGAAGCTTTCTTT. Translated, it gives CASTTSQRTEAFF. This chain links TRBV6-5 with TRBJ1-1; no clear D. The germline V and J ends were trimmed by 7 bases and 5 bases, with 14 bases remaining between them. This CDR3 is built from 13 residues. Germline lookup yields CDR1 MNHEY and CDR2 SVGAGI.

This clone occurred a few times. The genes are TRBV2 and TRBJ2-3; D not certain. V was shortened by 8 bases and J by 3 bases, with 3 bases between the two germline ends. Germline V gives CDR1 SNHLY, CDR2 FYNNEI. The CDR3 has 10 residues. CDR3 in DNA: TGTGCCAGCCGGACAGATACGCAGTATTTT. Protein: CASRTDTQYF.

The chain recombines TRBV27 with TRBJ2-3, with 9 bases matching TRBD2. The V segment lost 4 bases and the J segment 5 bases; nucleotides outside the gene matches: 7. Germline V CDR1 and CDR2: MNHEY, SMNVEV (reference sequence). The CDR3 covers 15 residues. CDR3 amino acids: CASSSPGLAIDTQYF. In DNA form, the CDR3 reads TGTGCCAGCAGTTCCCCGGGACTAGCTATAGATACGCAGTATTTT.

This chain joins TRBV5-1 and TRBJ1-2; weak D call: TRBD1 (5 bases). The germline V gene has CDR1 SGHRS and CDR2 YFSETQ. The CDR3 has 14 residues. The germline V and J ends were trimmed by 5 bases and 0 bases, with 11 bases remaining between them. The CDR3 nucleotides are TGCGCCAGCAGTGGCAGGGAAACTAACTATGGCTACACCTTC. It encodes CASSGRETNYGYTF.

The rearrangement uses TRBV3-1 (or the pseudogene TRBV3-2) and TRBJ2-1; 10 bases align to TRBD2. Germline V gene lookup returns CDR1 LGHDT and CDR2 YNNKEL (reference sequence). V dropped 3 bases and J dropped 8; count of bases not matched to a gene: 13. This CDR3 comprises 17 residues. The CDR3 nucleotides read TGTGCCAGCAGCCAGCCGGGGACTAGCGACTGCGGCGATGAGCAGTTCTTC. Translating it yields CASSQPGTSDCGDEQFF.

This clone was counted once. The rearrangement joins TRBV7-6 to TRBJ2-1, with D hard to call. Germline values: CDR1 SGHVS, CDR2 FNYEAQ. Trimming left V 4 bases short and J 4 bases short, with 17 bases between. The CDR3 is 16 amino acids. The CDR3 spells CASSSSQARGYNEQFF. As DNA, the CDR3 is TGTGCCAGCAGCTCCTCACAAGCCCGAGGATACAATGAGCAGTTCTTC.

This rearrangement joins TRBV27 to TRBJ2-3; 9 bases match TRBD1. Per the germline V gene, CDR1 is MNHEY and CDR2 is SMNVEV (reference sequence). The CDR3 is 16 amino acids. V shed 6 bases and J 4 bases; nucleotides not matched to a gene: 11. CDR3 DNA sequence: TGTGCCAGCAGAGGCAACCCGGGACAGGGCGCAGATACGCAGTATTTT. This gives the protein CASRGNPGQGADTQYF.

The sample holds many counts of this clone. V is TRBV9 and J is TRBJ2-3; D gene ambiguous. Germline V gene data show CDR1 as SGDLS and CDR2 as YYNGEE. The CDR3 has 14 amino acids. Trimming shortened V by 0 bases and J by 2 bases, and 7 bases separated the two germline ends. The CDR3 sequence: CASSVDPVTDTQYF. CDR3 in DNA: TGTGCCAGCAGCGTAGACCCGGTCACAGATACGCAGTATTTT.

This chain connects TRBV27 to TRBJ2-2; 8 bases are shared with TRBD2. This CDR3 has 15 amino acids. The germline CDR1 and CDR2 sequences are MNHEY and SMNVEV (reference sequence). The V gene end was trimmed by 6 bases and the J gene end by 6 bases; junction bases not matched to a gene: 9. As DNA, the CDR3 is TGTGCCAGCAGAACGGGGGCTAGCGGGTCCGGGGAGCTGTTTTTT. As protein: CASRTGASGSGELFF.

The rearrangement joins TRBV12-3 or TRBV12-4 to TRBJ1-2; 7 bases match TRBD1. The CDR3 spans 13 residues. Trimming cost V 3 bases and J 4 bases; bases outside gene matches: 2. As DNA, the CDR3 is TGTGCCAGCAGTTTGACAGGGTCCTATGGCTACACCTTC. It encodes CASSLTGSYGYTF.

The genes are TRBV5-6 and TRBJ2-5; TRBD2 aligns across 8 bases. CDR1 and CDR2 (germline): SGHDT, YYEEEE. CDR3 length: 15 amino acids. Trimming cost V 4 bases and J 4 bases; bases outside gene matches: 9. The DNA for the CDR3 is TGTGCCAGCAGCCCGCGGGGGGAGTGGCCAGAGACCCAGTACTTC. This gives the protein CASSPRGEWPETQYF. The full variable domain, its missing parts supplied by reference TRBV5-6 and TRBJ2-5, is DAGVTQSPTHLIKTRGQQVTLRCSPKSGHDTVSWYQQALGQGPQFIFQYYEEEERQRGNFPDRFSGHQFPNYSSELNVNALLLGDSALYLCASSPRGEWPETQYFGPGTRLLVL.

The J gene is TRBJ1-6, the V gene TRBV7-9; no reliable D call. CDR1 is SEHNR, CDR2 FQNEAQ, per germline (reference sequence). Trimming took 5 bases from V and 7 from J, leaving 9 bases between them. The CDR3 is made up of 13 amino acids. The CDR3 DNA follows: TGTGCCAGCAGCCGTTCCGTAAATTCACCCCTCCACTTT. Translated: CASSRSVNSPLHF.

This rearrangement joins TRBV28 to TRBJ2-1, with D perhaps TRBD2 (6 bases). In germline, CDR1 is MDHEN, CDR2 SYDVKM. V was clipped by 10 bases and J by 5 bases, with 12 bases between them. The length of the CDR3 is 12 residues. DNA for the CDR3: TGTGCCACCACAACTAGCCACAATGAGCAGTTCTTC. Its protein product is CATTTSHNEQFF.

The chain recombines TRBV18 with TRBJ2-3, with a weak D call TRBD2 (5 bases). Germline lookup yields CDR1 KGHSH and CDR2 LQKENI. Trimming cost V 2 bases and J 0 bases, with 9 bases left between them. The CDR3 runs to 15 residues. CDR3 bases: TGTGCCAGCTCACCATCCGGGGTGAGCACAGATACGCAGTATTTT. It is translated as CASSPSGVSTDTQYF.

The V call is TRBV19, the J call TRBJ1-3; D is undetermined. The CDR3 contains 12 residues. V was clipped by 10 bases and J by 4 bases, with 11 bases between them. CDR1 and CDR2 from the germline V gene are LNHDA and SQIVND (reference sequence). CDR3 DNA sequence: TGTGCCACATCGTGGCCCGGAAACACCATATATTTT. Its protein product is CATSWPGNTIYF.

The V and J genes are TRBV18 and TRBJ2-5, with TRBD1 as a possible D gene (5 bases). V shed 3 bases and J shed 4 bases, with 15 bases lying between them. There are 15 residues in the CDR3. Germline V gene data show CDR1 as KGHSH and CDR2 as LQKENI. CDR3 DNA sequence: TGTGCCAGCTCACCGGGATTAGGGCAGGGAGAGACCCAGTACTTC. Amino acids: CASSPGLGQGETQYF.